The T cell receptor beta chain under discussion was sequenced for a study of cytomegalovirus exposure and HLA in healthy donors. J was trimmed by 7 bases and V by 0 bases; bases with no gene match: 8. The CDR3 covers 16 residues. Germline V gives CDR1 KGHSH, CDR2 LQKENI. The PCR used 60 Vbeta and 13 Jbeta primers. Clones were sequenced by immunoSEQ multiplex PCR, and TCRdb holds only the in-frame ones, with some missing. With roughly 78,000 clones in the sample, the ten largest clones hold roughly 0.8%. Sequencing used PBMCs. V is TRBV18 and J is TRBJ1-4; 7 bases match TRBD1. The TCR was taken from a boy younger than 18 in good health and CMV-seronegative. CDR3 amino acids: CASSPPRAGGSEKLFF. CDR3 bases: TGTGCCAGCTCACCACCGCGGGCAGGGGGGAGTGAAAAACTGTTTTTT. The whole variable domain, remainder taken from reference TRBV18 and TRBJ1-4, is NAGVMQNPRHLVRRRGQEARLRCSPMKGHSHVYWYRQLPEEGLKFMVYLQKENIIDESGMPKERFSAEFPKEGPSILRIQQVVRGDSAAYFCASSPPRAGGSEKLFFGSGTQLSVL.